The rows below give T cell receptor beta chains drawn from one sample of a study of T cell repertoires in cytomegalovirus infection. MiXCR, run by TCRdb on the reads, gives a single entry per CDR3 protein. Of about a million distinct CDR3 sequences detected, more than 25% appear once; the ten largest clones hold about 14%. No antigen is known for these receptors. The sample consisted of cultured CD8+ T cells from PBMCs, taken from culture after CMV antigen stimulation. The source is a human donor in good health (CMV status not recorded). Some clones in this sample may be carry-over from other donors' samples. The CDR3 runs from the conserved cysteine through the conserved F or W. A D gene is named only where the DNA matches it firmly. Size values are once, few and many counts, or a class for expanded clones, and some rows have none.

V	size	J	D	DNA	CDR3
TRBV27	-	TRBJ2-3	-	TGTGCCAGCGGAGGACACTGGCTAGGCACAGATACGCAGTATTTT	CASGGHWLGTDTQYF
TRBV9	-	TRBJ2-7	-	TGTGCCAGCAGCGTTGGGGCAGGGGACTACGAGCAGTACTTC	CASSVGAGDYEQYF
TRBV2	-	TRBJ2-1	-	TGTGCCAGCAGTGCTACCAGGGGCCCTTACAATGAGCAGTTCTTC	CASSATRGPYNEQFF
TRBV7-6	many	TRBJ2-1	TRBD2	TGTGCCAGCAGACGACTAGCGGGGGATCGCAATGAGCAGTTCTTC	CASRRLAGDRNEQFF
TRBV24-1	few	TRBJ1-1	-	TGTGCCACCAGTGATTCAGGACAGCCAGAAGCTTTCTTT	CATSDSGQPEAFF
TRBV10-3	few	TRBJ2-1	-	TGTGCCATCAATCGACTAGGGGCAGGGCAAGGCAATGAGCAGTTCTTC	CAINRLGAGQGNEQFF
TRBV27	-	TRBJ1-2	-	TGTGCCAGCAGAGACCCTGGGATCTATGGCTACACCTTC	CASRDPGIYGYTF
TRBV7-6	-	TRBJ2-6	TRBD1	TGTGCCAGCAGCTTACCTAGACAGGGGGCTGGGGCCAACGTCCTGACTTTC	CASSLPRQGAGANVLTF
TRBV6-5	-	TRBJ2-3	TRBD2	TGTGCCAGCAGTTTTGCGTACAGCGGGATGACAGATACGCAGTATTTT	CASSFAYSGMTDTQYF
TRBV27	-	TRBJ1-2	-	TGTGCCAGCAGTTTACAGGCCTTCGACTATGGCTACACCTTC	CASSLQAFDYGYTF
TRBV7-9	-	TRBJ2-2	-	TGTGCCAGCGCCACAAGGGACGCCACCGGGGAGCTGTTTTTT	CASATRDATGELFF
TRBV27	-	TRBJ2-1	TRBD2	TGTGCCAGCAGTTTATCTACCGGTGCTGGGAGGGTGATAGACAATGAGCAGTTCTTC	CASSLSTGAGRVIDNEQFF
TRBV9	-	TRBJ2-3	TRBD2	TGTGCCAGCAGCGTATCCGCGGGGGGCACAGATACGCAGTATTTT	CASSVSAGGTDTQYF
TRBV12-5	few	TRBJ2-1	TRBD2	TGTGCTAGTGGTTTGGGGGGGGAGAGCGGGGGACCTTACAATGAGCAGTTCTTC	CASGLGGESGGPYNEQFF
TRBV12-3/TRBV12-4	many	TRBJ2-1	-	TGTGCCAGCAGTCCCGCCCTTTGGGCGGTTGGCTACAATGAGCAGTTCTTC	CASSPALWAVGYNEQFF
TRBV20-1	-	TRBJ1-2	-	TGCAGTGCTAGAGAGAGAGGTGCTAACTATGGCTACACCTTC	CSARERGANYGYTF
TRBV24-1	once	TRBJ2-5	TRBD1	TGTGCCACCAGTGACCTGGACAGGGGTGGCCAAGAGACCCAGTACTTC	CATSDLDRGGQETQYF
TRBV6-6	-	TRBJ2-7	-	TGTGCCAGCAGTTACTCAGGGTCCCACGAGCAGTACTTC	CASSYSGSHEQYF
TRBV7-9	few	TRBJ2-7	-	TGTGCCAGCAGCTTAGCTTCCACAGGAGCCTACGAGCAGTACTTC	CASSLASTGAYEQYF
TRBV4-2	few	TRBJ2-2	-	TGTGCCAGCAGCCAAGTACGTGTTTTGGGCCCAGCGGCCGGGGAGCTGTTTTTT	CASSQVRVLGPAAGELFF
TRBV7-8	many	TRBJ2-3	TRBD2	TGTGCCAGCAGCTTACTAGCGGGAGGATCTACAGATACGCAGTATTTT	CASSLLAGGSTDTQYF
TRBV7-2	many	TRBJ2-5	-	TGTGCCAGCAGCTTACCGGGGGTGGAGACCCAGTACTTC	CASSLPGVETQYF
TRBV12-3/TRBV12-4	-	TRBJ2-1	TRBD1	TGTGCCCGCAGTACAGGGGGCTCCTACAATGAGCAGTTCTTC	CARSTGGSYNEQFF
TRBV6-2/TRBV6-3	-	TRBJ1-1	TRBD1	TGTGCCAGCAGTAACAGGGGGGAAACTGAAGCTTTCTTT	CASSNRGETEAFF
TRBV2	-	TRBJ2-6	-	TGTGCCAGCAAGGTCAGGCGGACCTCCCTATACTCTGGGGCCAACGTCCTGACTTTC	CASKVRRTSLYSGANVLTF
TRBV4-1	-	TRBJ1-1	-	TGCGCCAGCAGCCCCTTAACCCGGAACACTGAAGCTTTCTTT	CASSPLTRNTEAFF
TRBV20-1	-	TRBJ2-5	-	TGCAGTGCTAGACCCCAACCGAGGGGTTTACCGGGGGGCTTGGAGACCCAGTACTTC	CSARPQPRGLPGGLETQYF
TRBV7-9	few	TRBJ1-6	-	TGTGCCAGCAGCTCAGGGGTATCCTATAATTCACCCCTCCACTTT	CASSSGVSYNSPLHF